The 23 T cell receptor beta chains below all came from one sample that was sequenced in a study of regulatory T cells in long-lasting Graves disease. In building TCR beta libraries, iRepertoire HTBI primers were used together with Arm-PCR of CDR3 regions. One entry per CDR3 protein, called by TCRdb with MiXCR from the multiplex PCR reads. The data hold some 220,000 distinct CDR3 sequences, with approximately 19% observed a single time. Time point given: newly diagnosed GD, antithyroid drugs for less than 3 months. TCR sequences were obtained from RNA taken from PBMCs. This sample also belongs to another study, concerning T cells in Graves' hyperthyroidism and ophthalmopathy.

The sample in question was peripheral blood mononuclear cells (PBMCs), obtained at new diagnosis, from a patient treated with antithyroid drugs. The receptors derive from a woman aged 25 to 39 with Graves disease.

V gene TRBV3-1 combines with J gene TRBJ2-2, with D possibly TRBD1 on 5 matching bases. V shed 7 bases and J shed 8 bases, with 11 bases lying between them. Germline CDR1 reads LGHDT; CDR2 reads YNNKEL (reference sequence). The CDR3 runs 12 residues. The CDR3 here is CASTHSGGELFF. CDR3 nucleotide sequence: TGTGCCAGCACCCATTCAGGGGGGGAGCTGTTTTTT.

The V gene is TRBV2, the J gene TRBJ1-2; 7 nucleotides line up with TRBD1. V lost 0 bases and J lost 9; bases outside the gene matches: 4. The CDR3 sequence is 13 residues long. Looked up from germline, CDR1 is SNHLY and CDR2 is FYNNEI. The CDR3: CASSEARTGRYTF. The CDR3, as DNA: TGTGCCAGCAGTGAAGCGCGGACAGGCCGCTACACCTTC.

Concerning this clonotype: This may be a read error, as it is one base from a much larger clone. The rearrangement joins TRBV9 to TRBJ1-2; D unclear. The length of the CDR3 is 15 residues. Germline loops: CDR1 SGDLS, CDR2 YYNGEE. Here the CDR3 DNA reads TGTGCCAGCAGCGTAGACGGACGATCTAACCATGGCTACACCTTC. Translated, it gives CASSVDGRSNHGYTF. Full variable domain (missing parts from reference TRBV9 and TRBJ1-2): DSGVTQTPKHLITATGQRVTLRCSPRSGDLSVYWYQQSLDQGLQFLIQYYNGEERAKGNILERFSAQQFPDLHSELNLSSLELGDSALYFCASSVDGRSNHGYTFGSGTRLTVV.

The sample holds many counts of this clonotype. The CDR3, as DNA: TGTGCCAGCAGTTTCTCCGCCAGGCCGGATGAAAAACTGTTTTTT. Residues: CASSFSARPDEKLFF. The chain is built from TRBV27 and TRBJ1-4; D gene unclear. Germline V gives CDR1 MNHEY, CDR2 SMNVEV (reference sequence). The V end lost 3 bases, the J end lost 6 bases, and 14 bases lay between the germline ends. The CDR3 covers 15 residues.

This clonotype was seen at least ten times. This rearrangement joins TRBV9 to TRBJ2-3; the match to TRBD2 covers 8 bases. The CDR3 is 14 amino acids. The ends lost 0 bases at V and 7 bases at J; junction bases unmatched: 4. The V gene's germline CDR1 is SGDLS and CDR2 YYNGEE. The CDR3, as DNA: TGTGCCAGCAGCGTAGCTACGGGAGGGTATACGCAGTATTTT. Translation: CASSVATGGYTQYF.

This clonotype was seen many times. This chain joins TRBV11-2 and TRBJ1-1, with 11 bases matching TRBD1. V dropped 8 bases and J dropped 2; count of bases not matched to a gene: 10. The CDR3 has 16 amino acids. Germline V CDR1 and CDR2: SGHAT, FQNNGV. The CDR3, as DNA: TGTGCCAGCGCCGACTGGGGGACAGGGGGTAACACTGAAGCTTTCTTT. This gives the protein CASADWGTGGNTEAFF.

A note on this clonotype: Germline is not matched at one junction end, which may reflect a read error. The V and J genes are TRBV15 and TRBJ2-7; 8 nucleotides agree with TRBD2. In germline, CDR1 is LNHNV, CDR2 YYDKDF (reference sequence). The CDR3 is 15 amino acids. CDR3 sequence: CATSRVAGIAYGQYF. As DNA, the CDR3 is TGTGCCACCAGCAGAGTAGCGGGGATAGCCTACGGGCAGTACTTC.

At least ten counts were recorded for this clonotype. The rearrangement uses TRBV20-1 and TRBJ2-3; 7 nucleotides agree with TRBD2. The germline gives CDR1 DFQATT, CDR2 SNEGSKA (reference sequence). The CDR3 is 14 residues long. Trimming removed 3 bases from V and 1 base from J; junction bases left unmatched: 4. In DNA form, the CDR3 reads TGCAGTGCTAGTAGGGCGGGGGGCACAGATACGCAGTATTTT. This sequence encodes CSASRAGGTDTQYF.

There are many counts of this clonotype. V and J are TRBV30 and TRBJ2-7, with D unclear. V was shortened by 0 bases and J by 3 bases, with 6 bases between the two germline ends. CDR1 and CDR2 (germline): GTSNPN, SVGIG (reference sequence). This CDR3 comprises 12 residues. The CDR3 DNA follows: TGTGCCTGGAGTGTCTCCAACTACGAGCAGTACTTC. It encodes CAWSVSNYEQYF.

This clonotype was counted ten times or more. V gene TRBV5-1 combines with J gene TRBJ1-5, with D perhaps matching TRBD1 (5 bases). The CDR3 is 15 amino acids. Germline CDR1 SGHRS, CDR2 YFSETQ. Trimming cost V 0 bases and J 5 bases, with 12 bases left between them. The CDR3 nucleotides are TGCGCCAGCAGCTTGGGCCAAGGGGATTATCAGCCCCAGCATTTT. Amino acid sequence: CASSLGQGDYQPQHF.

This clonotype was found many times. J is TRBJ1-1 and V is TRBV19; D is ambiguous. The germline V and J ends were trimmed by 5 bases and 5 bases, with 15 bases remaining between them. Germline CDR1 is LNHDA and CDR2 is SQIVND (reference sequence). The CDR3 has 14 amino acids. The CDR3 nucleotides are TGTGCCAGTAGTGTCTATGAGGGTGGGACTGAAGCTTTCTTT. Translating it yields CASSVYEGGTEAFF. Variable domain in full (rest from reference TRBV19 and TRBJ1-1): DGGITQSPKYLFRKEGQNVTLSCEQNLNHDAMYWYRQDPGQGLRLIYYSQIVNDFQKGDIAEGYSVSREKKESFPLTVTSAQKNPTAFYLCASSVYEGGTEAFFGQGTRLTVV.

The V gene is TRBV27, the J gene TRBJ1-2, with TRBD1 as a possible D gene (5 bases). The CDR3 length is 16 residues. Trimming cost V 6 bases and J 4 bases, with 21 bases left between them. Germline CDR1 reads MNHEY; CDR2 reads SMNVEV (reference sequence). CDR3 in amino acids: CASRYNFREAGYGYTF. The CDR3 DNA reads TGTGCCAGCAGGTACAACTTCAGGGAAGCGGGCTATGGCTACACCTTC.

This clonotype was observed at least ten times. The chain couples TRBV2 to TRBJ1-4; 8 bases match TRBD1. In germline, CDR1 is SNHLY, CDR2 FYNNEI. This CDR3 contains 17 residues. V shed 7 bases, J shed 0 bases, and the junction held 10 bases outside the gene matches. The CDR3 spells CASTEGAGGPTNEKLFF. DNA for the CDR3: TGTGCCAGCACCGAAGGGGCAGGGGGCCCAACTAATGAAAAACTGTTTTTT.

This clonotype was counted many times. This chain connects TRBV20-1 to TRBJ1-5; 7 bases line up with TRBD1. There are 12 residues in the CDR3. V shed 5 bases and J 7 bases; nucleotides not matched to a gene: 5. Germline assignment: CDR1 DFQATT and CDR2 SNEGSKA (reference sequence). The CDR3 loop reads CSAWDSHQPQHF. CDR3 DNA sequence: TGCAGTGCTTGGGACAGCCACCAGCCCCAGCATTTT.

This clonotype was observed a few times. As DNA, the CDR3 is TGCGCCAGCAGCCAAGATTTGGGCCAGCGAGAGACCCAGTACTTC. Its protein is CASSQDLGQRETQYF. This chain joins TRBV4-1 and TRBJ2-5; no definite D call. Germline loops: CDR1 MGHRA, CDR2 YSYEKL. Between the trimmed V and J ends, which lost 0 bases and 4 bases, there was a span of 12 bases. The CDR3 loop spans 15 amino acids.

This clonotype has ten or more counts. The rearrangement links TRBV7-3 to TRBJ2-5; 9 bases align to TRBD2. Trimming removed 5 bases from V and 0 bases from J; junction bases left unmatched: 4. CDR1 SGHTA and CDR2 FQGTGA come from the germline V gene. There are 15 residues in the CDR3. Here the CDR3 DNA reads TGTGCCAGCAGCCCCGCGGGGGGGTACCAAGAGACCCAGTACTTC. Translated, it gives CASSPAGGYQETQYF.

In its sample, this clonotype was seen many times. The chain is built from TRBV20-1 and TRBJ2-1, with D maybe TRBD2 (7 bases). Germline CDR1 reads DFQATT; CDR2 reads SNEGSKA (reference sequence). CDR3 length: 17 amino acids. V lost 1 base to trimming and J lost 0 bases, with 16 bases between them. Written as DNA, the CDR3 is TGCAGTGCTAGAGTGTCAAGGGGGGGTAGCTCCTACAATGAGCAGTTCTTC. Amino acid sequence: CSARVSRGGSSYNEQFF.

In regard to this clonotype: With a much larger clone just one base away, this may be a read error. J is TRBJ2-4 and V is TRBV5-1; TRBD2 agrees at 12 bases. Unmatched junction bases numbered 8, after V lost 2 bases and J lost 2 bases. The germline V gene has CDR1 SGHRS and CDR2 YFSETQ. CDR3 length: 18 amino acids. The CDR3 DNA sequence: TGCGCCAGCAGCTTTTCCGGGACTAGCGGGCTACCCAAAAACATTCAGTACTTC. Translation gives CASSFSGTSGLPKNIQYF.

With respect to this clonotype: Relative to the germline gene, one junction end is altered; a read error may explain this. This chain joins TRBV20-1 and TRBJ1-6; TRBD1 might be the D (5 bases). Germline assignment: CDR1 DFQATT and CDR2 SNEGSKA (reference sequence). The CDR3 runs to 14 residues. CDR3 sequence reads: CSASVGVDNSPLPF. Written as DNA, the CDR3 is TGCAGTGCTAGTGTGGGGGTAGATAATTCACCCCTCCCCTTC.

About this clonotype: A read error may explain this, as a much larger clone is one base away. The rearrangement joins TRBV5-6 to TRBJ1-5; tentatively, D is TRBD1 (5 bases). In germline, CDR1 is SGHDT, CDR2 YYEEEE. The CDR3 covers 16 residues. CDR3 sequence reads: CASTRGLRGSNQAQHF. The CDR3 bases are TGTGCCAGCACTCGCGGCCTGAGGGGTAGCAATCAGGCCCAGCATTTT.

This clonotype was seen ten or more times. The chain joins TRBV7-2 to TRBJ2-7, with TRBD1 identical over 7 bases. After removal of 0 bases from V and 5 bases from J, the junction contained 7 bases not matched to a gene. Germline CDR1 and CDR2: SGHTA and FQGNSA. The CDR3 loop spans 15 amino acids. CDR3: CASSLANRGYDEQYF. The CDR3 region has the DNA TGTGCCAGCAGCTTAGCAAACAGGGGATACGACGAGCAGTACTTC. Filled out from reference TRBV7-2 and TRBJ2-7, the complete variable domain reads GAGVSQSPSNKVTEKGKDVELRCDPISGHTALYWYRQSLGQGLEFLIYFQGNSAPDKSGLPSDRFSAERTGGSVSTLTIQRTQQEDSAVYLCASSLANRGYDEQYFGPGTRLTVT.

In this sample, this clonotype turned up many times. This chain uses TRBV27 with TRBJ2-7; either TRBD1 or TRBD2 may fit D (5 bases each). From germline, CDR1 is MNHEY and CDR2 SMNVEV (reference sequence). V was trimmed by 4 bases and J by 2 bases, leaving 9 bases between them. The CDR3 runs to 13 residues. CDR3 sequence reads: CASSYRGPYEQYF. In nucleotides, the CDR3 is TGTGCCAGCAGTTATAGGGGACCCTACGAGCAGTACTTC.

As for this clonotype: At one end, the junction sequence differs from germline, possibly due to a read error. This chain links TRBV30 with TRBJ1-1; TRBD1 agrees at 9 bases. The CDR3 is 13 residues long. CDR1 is GTSNPN, CDR2 SVGIG, per germline (reference sequence). The CDR3 spells CACSGQGITEAFF. The CDR3 DNA sequence: TGTGCCTGTAGTGGACAGGGGATTACTGAAGCCTTCTTT.